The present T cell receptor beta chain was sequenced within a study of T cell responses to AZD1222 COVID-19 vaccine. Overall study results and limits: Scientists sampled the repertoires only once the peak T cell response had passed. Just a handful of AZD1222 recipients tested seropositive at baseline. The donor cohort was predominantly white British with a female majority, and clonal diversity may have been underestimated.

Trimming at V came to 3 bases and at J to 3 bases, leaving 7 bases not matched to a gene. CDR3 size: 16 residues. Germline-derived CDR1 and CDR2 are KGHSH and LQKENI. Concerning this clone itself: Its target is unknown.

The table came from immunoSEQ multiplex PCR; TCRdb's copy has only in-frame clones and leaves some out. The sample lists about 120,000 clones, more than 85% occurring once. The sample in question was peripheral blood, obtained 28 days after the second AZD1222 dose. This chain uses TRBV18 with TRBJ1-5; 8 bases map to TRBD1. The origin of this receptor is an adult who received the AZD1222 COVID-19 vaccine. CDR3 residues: CASSPKDRVVNQPQHF. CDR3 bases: TGTGCCAGCTCACCCAAGGACAGGGTCGTCAATCAGCCCCAGCATTTT.